These 24 T cell receptor beta chains share one sample of origin, sequenced in a study of cytomegalovirus exposure and HLA in healthy donors. Vbeta (60) and Jbeta (13) primers were used in the PCR. This table comes from immunoSEQ multiplex PCR, and its TCRdb copy is limited to in-frame clones, with some not included. The table lists about 120,000 clones, about three quarters of them singletons. The specimen sequenced was PBMCs. The receptor set was obtained from a woman aged 25 to 39 in good health and CMV-seronegative.

The chain combines TRBV4-1 with TRBJ2-7; tentatively, D is TRBD1 (6 bases). CDR1 is MGHRA, CDR2 YSYEKL, per germline. This CDR3 has 15 residues. V gave up 4 bases and J gave up 3 bases, with 16 bases separating them. DNA of the CDR3: TGCGCCAGCAGCCCCCGGGACACGACGATCTACGAGCAGTACTTC. The encoded protein is CASSPRDTTIYEQYF.

The chain has TRBV28 and TRBJ2-5; weak D call: TRBD1 (6 bases). With 6 bases removed from V and 6 bases from J, the gap between germline ends came to 17 bases. The CDR3 runs to 14 residues. Germline V gene lookup returns CDR1 MDHEN and CDR2 SYDVKM. CDR3 DNA: TGTGCCAGCAGCCCCCTCAGGGGAGTACAGACCCAGTACTTC. This codes for CASSPLRGVQTQYF.

This clone appeared a few times. This chain links TRBV30 with TRBJ2-3; possibly TRBD1 for D (5 bases). V was cut by 0 bases and J by 6 bases, with 16 bases left in between. CDR1 and CDR2 (germline): GTSNPN, SVGIG (reference sequence). There are 15 residues in the CDR3. The CDR3 reads CAWSVGASGEDTQYF. The CDR3 nucleotides read TGTGCCTGGAGTGTAGGGGCCTCGGGCGAGGATACGCAGTATTTT.

The genes are TRBV12-5 and TRBJ2-5, with 10 bases aligning to TRBD2. Germline CDR1 LGHNT, CDR2 FRNRAP. The CDR3 consists of 14 residues. The V segment lost 5 bases and the J segment 3 bases; nucleotides outside the gene matches: 3. The CDR3 sequence is CASGLGLAEETQYF. CDR3 DNA: TGTGCTAGTGGTCTAGGACTAGCGGAAGAGACCCAGTACTTC.

Here the CDR3 reads CASSLAAGGITEAFF. Here the CDR3 DNA reads TGTGCCAGCAGCCTAGCGGCGGGGGGCATCACTGAAGCTTTCTTT. This chain links TRBV9 with TRBJ1-1; tentative D call: TRBD1 (6 bases). Trimming removed 4 bases from V and 4 bases from J, with 17 bases in between. Germline loops: CDR1 SGDLS, CDR2 YYNGEE. The CDR3 loop spans 15 amino acids. The full variable domain, with the rest looked up from reference TRBV9 and TRBJ1-1, is DSGVTQTPKHLITATGQRVTLRCSPRSGDLSVYWYQQSLDQGLQFLIQYYNGEERAKGNILERFSAQQFPDLHSELNLSSLELGDSALYFCASSLAAGGITEAFFGQGTRLTVV.

Only a few counts were recorded for this clone. The V gene is TRBV4-2, the J gene TRBJ1-3; D remains ambiguous. CDR3 size: 17 residues. Trimming stripped 0 bases from V and 2 bases from J, with 14 bases between. CDR1 is LGHNA, CDR2 YNFKEQ, per germline. The CDR3 protein is CASSQEPGAVTGNTIYF. The CDR3 bases are TGTGCCAGCAGCCAAGAGCCCGGTGCGGTGACTGGAAACACCATATATTTT.

The genes are TRBV7-2 and TRBJ1-5, with 7 nucleotides matching TRBD1. V gave up 11 bases and J gave up 0 bases; unmatched junction bases: 4. The CDR3 extends over 13 amino acids. The germline V gene has CDR1 SGHTA and CDR2 FQGNSA. The CDR3 here is CASGTASNQPQHF. The CDR3 nucleotides are TGTGCCTCCGGGACAGCTAGCAATCAGCCCCAGCATTTT.

This clone was detected a few times. The chain's CDR3 is CASRGQWGLDRGRFRYGYTF. The CDR3 DNA follows: TGTGCCAGCAGAGGACAATGGGGGCTTGACAGGGGGCGTTTTAGGTATGGCTACACCTTC. This chain joins TRBV28 and TRBJ1-2; the match to TRBD1 covers 10 bases. The CDR3 runs 20 residues. The J segment lost 5 bases and the V segment lost 6 bases, leaving 24 bases of the junction unmatched. Germline V lookup: CDR1 MDHEN, CDR2 SYDVKM.

This clone was seen more than once but under ten times. This chain connects TRBV7-9 to TRBJ2-7; 7 bases align to TRBD1. The CDR3 is 14 amino acids. CDR1 and CDR2 from the germline V gene are SEHNR and FQNEAQ (reference sequence). The ends lost 4 bases at V and 2 bases at J; junction bases unmatched: 5. The CDR3 is CASSWDSPTYEQYF. For the CDR3, the DNA is TGTGCCAGCAGCTGGGACAGCCCGACCTACGAGCAGTACTTC.

This chain joins TRBV5-1 and TRBJ2-3; 7 bases map to TRBD1. The germline V gene has CDR1 SGHRS and CDR2 YFSETQ. With V trimmed by 4 bases and J by 4 bases, 6 bases remained unmatched. This CDR3 is built from 14 residues. The CDR3 DNA reads as TGCGCCAGCAGCCTTCCGGGACAGTCAGATACGCAGTATTTT. It yields the protein CASSLPGQSDTQYF.

CDR3 sequence (DNA): TGTGCCAGCAGCCCGAGCAGGCAGTCCTACGAGCAGTACTTC. This encodes CASSPSRQSYEQYF. V usage is TRBV19 and J usage is TRBJ2-7; D unclear. This CDR3 is 14 amino acids long. Trimming removed 9 bases from V and 1 base from J, with 16 bases in between. Germline V CDR1 and CDR2: LNHDA, SQIVND (reference sequence). The whole variable domain, filled in from reference TRBV19 and TRBJ2-7, reads DGGITQSPKYLFRKEGQNVTLSCEQNLNHDAMYWYRQDPGQGLRLIYYSQIVNDFQKGDIAEGYSVSREKKESFPLTVTSAQKNPTAFYLCASSPSRQSYEQYFGPGTRLTVT.

CDR3 DNA: TGCGCCAGCAGCTTGGCGGGGGGAAACACCGGGGAGCTGTTTTTT. Protein product: CASSLAGGNTGELFF. The chain combines TRBV5-1 with TRBJ2-2; 7 nucleotides line up with TRBD2. The CDR3 extends over 15 amino acids. V shed 0 bases, J shed 2 bases, and the junction held 1 base outside the gene matches. Germline V gene data show CDR1 as SGHRS and CDR2 as YFSETQ. The full variable domain, with the rest looked up from reference TRBV5-1 and TRBJ2-2, is KAGVTQTPRYLIKTRGQQVTLSCSPISGHRSVSWYQQTPGQGLQFLFEYFSETQRNKGNFPGRFSGRQFSNSRSEMNVSTLELGDSALYLCASSLAGGNTGELFFGEGSRLTVL.

This clone was found a few times. J is TRBJ1-6 and V is TRBV4-3; a possible D gene is TRBD1 (6 bases). The germline gives CDR1 LGHNA, CDR2 YSLEER. This CDR3 comprises 13 residues. V lost 2 bases to trimming and J lost 13 bases, with 12 bases between them. The CDR3: CASSQQGYTPLHF. CDR3 coding DNA: TGCGCCAGCAGCCAACAGGGGTATACCCCCCTCCACTTT.

The CDR3 DNA reads as TGTGCCAGCAGCTTAGACTCCTTCTGTAGCACAGATACGCAGTATTTT. Protein: CASSLDSFCSTDTQYF. The chain uses TRBV7-6 and TRBJ2-3, with no clear D. Germline V CDR1 and CDR2: SGHVS, FNYEAQ. CDR3 size: 16 residues. The germline V and J ends were trimmed by 1 base and 0 bases, with 11 bases remaining between them.

The chain combines TRBV7-6 with TRBJ2-7, with D unclear. The V and J ends lost 5 bases and 6 bases respectively, with 14 bases between them. CDR1 and CDR2 from the germline V gene are SGHVS and FNYEAQ. The CDR3 has 13 residues. The CDR3 is CASSDTEATEQYF. CDR3 nucleotide sequence: TGTGCCAGCAGCGATACCGAGGCTACCGAGCAGTACTTC.

The CDR3 DNA reads TGTGCCTGGGAGAGGACAGGCTCTAATTCACCCCTCCACTTT. Amino acid sequence: CAWERTGSNSPLHF. The chain joins TRBV30 to TRBJ1-6; TRBD1 matches 7 bases. CDR1 is GTSNPN, CDR2 SVGIG, per germline (reference sequence). The J segment lost 6 bases and the V segment lost 5 bases, leaving 7 bases of the junction unmatched. CDR3 length: 14 amino acids.

The V call is TRBV4-1, the J call TRBJ2-1; TRBD1 matches at 8 bases. The germline CDR1 and CDR2 sequences are MGHRA and YSYEKL. The CDR3 consists of 15 residues. J gave up 6 bases and V 1 base, and 5 bases lay outside the gene matches. The CDR3 bases are TGCGCCAGCAGCCAAGCTACAGGGGGTAGCAATGAGCAGTTCTTC. Its protein is CASSQATGGSNEQFF.

The CDR3 region has the DNA TGCAGTGCTAGCCCAAACTATGGCTACACCTTC. Its translation: CSASPNYGYTF. The chain joins TRBV20-1 to TRBJ1-2; no firm D call. The CDR3 spans 11 residues. Germline V gives CDR1 DFQATT, CDR2 SNEGSKA (reference sequence). V lost 3 bases and J lost 2, with 4 bases in between.

This clone has a single count. The chain recombines TRBV28 with TRBJ2-1, with D possibly TRBD2 on 5 matching bases. Germline CDR1 reads MDHEN; CDR2 reads SYDVKM. Trimming took off 3 bases at V and 0 bases at J, with 9 bases between the two ends. This CDR3 comprises 15 residues. CDR3 region: CASSLDWNSYNEQFF. The CDR3 region has the DNA TGTGCCAGCAGTTTGGACTGGAACTCCTACAATGAGCAGTTCTTC.

A single count supports this clone. V and J are TRBV5-1 and TRBJ2-2; D not resolved. V was shortened by 8 bases and J by 0 bases, with 17 bases between the two germline ends. Germline V gene data show CDR1 as SGHRS and CDR2 as YFSETQ. This CDR3 region has 16 residues. CDR3 coding DNA: TGCGCCAGTCATATTCGACACACCTCGAACACCGGGGAGCTGTTTTTT. It yields the protein CASHIRHTSNTGELFF.

This chain connects TRBV4-1 to TRBJ1-5; 10 bases align to TRBD1. The CDR3 sequence is 14 residues long. After removal of 5 bases from V and 6 bases from J, the junction contained 4 bases not matched to a gene. Germline-derived CDR1 and CDR2 are MGHRA and YSYEKL. CDR3 amino acids: CASSYDRGPQPQHF. The DNA of the CDR3 is TGCGCCAGCAGCTACGACAGGGGGCCTCAGCCCCAGCATTTT.

This clone has only a few counts. The chain combines TRBV9 with TRBJ2-1; D perhaps matches TRBD2 (5 bases). The CDR3 loop spans 15 amino acids. Germline V CDR1 and CDR2: SGDLS, YYNGEE. V was pared by 4 bases and J by 4 bases, with 15 bases between. The CDR3 protein is CASSPTGGQYNEQFF. The CDR3 DNA is TGTGCCAGCAGCCCCACTGGCGGGCAATACAATGAGCAGTTCTTC.

Only one count was recorded for this clone. The genes are TRBV7-2 and TRBJ1-6, with D possibly matching TRBD1 (6 bases). Trimming stripped 7 bases from V and 9 bases from J, with 16 bases between. CDR1 is SGHTA and CDR2 is FQGNSA in the germline V gene. This CDR3 is 14 amino acids long. CDR3 amino acids: CASTQQGSSSPLHF. The CDR3 nucleotides read TGTGCCAGCACCCAACAGGGTTCCAGTTCACCCCTCCACTTT.

The CDR3, as DNA: TGTGCCAGCCAATCTCTGGAACAGACAGTCTATGGCTACACCTTC. This codes for CASQSLEQTVYGYTF. The V gene is TRBV19, the J gene TRBJ1-2; a weak D match, TRBD1 (5 bases). The ends were cut back, 9 bases at V and 4 bases at J, with 21 bases in the middle. The CDR3 contains 15 residues. The germline V gene encodes CDR1 LNHDA and CDR2 SQIVND (reference sequence).